Each of the 26 T cell receptor beta chains below was sequenced from the same sample in a study of a mutant IDH1 vaccine in newly diagnosed glioma. Sequencing used immunoSEQ multiplex PCR; TCRdb keeps in-frame clones, though not all of them. The top ten hold 6% to 9.5% of the sample, which has approximately 30,000 clones, more than 75% seen once. No antigen is known for these receptors. The time point is: week 35, safety follow-up. All doses held 300 ug of mutant IDH1 20-mer peptide, with topical imiquimod. Sequencing was performed on PBMCs, taken from a glioma patient whose treatment included an IDH1 peptide vaccine. The receptors stem from a man aged 50 to 59 with glioma.

This chain joins TRBV10-3 and TRBJ1-5; D is unresolved. The CDR3 has 14 residues. Germline V gene sequence: CDR1 ENHRY, CDR2 SYGVKD. Trimming shortened V by 0 bases and J by 2 bases, and 5 bases separated the two germline ends. CDR3 sequence reads: CAISESAGNQPQHF. The DNA for the CDR3 is TGTGCCATCAGTGAGTCGGCGGGCAATCAGCCCCAGCATTTT.

The rearrangement uses TRBV6-6 and TRBJ2-6; no clear D gene. With 2 bases removed from V and 0 bases from J, the gap between germline ends came to 5 bases. This CDR3 comprises 15 residues. Germline CDR1 MNHNY, CDR2 SVGAGI (reference sequence). This CDR3 reads CASSYPGSGANVLTF. The CDR3, as DNA: TGTGCCAGCAGTTACCCTGGCTCTGGGGCCAACGTCCTGACTTTC.

A few counts support this clone. This sequence joins TRBV27 and TRBJ2-1; TRBD2 is a possible D gene (5 bases). CDR3 length: 13 amino acids. Between the trimmed V and J ends, which lost 6 bases and 0 bases, there was a span of 6 bases. Germline CDR1 MNHEY, CDR2 SMNVEV (reference sequence). The CDR3 sequence: CASRLDSYNEQFF. For the CDR3, the DNA is TGTGCCAGCAGACTAGACTCCTACAATGAGCAGTTCTTC.

The chain joins TRBV7-2 to TRBJ2-7; TRBD2 agrees at 10 bases. CDR1 is SGHTA and CDR2 is FQGNSA in the germline V gene. This CDR3 is built from 15 residues. The J segment lost 6 bases and the V segment lost 7 bases, leaving 12 bases of the junction unmatched. Written as DNA, the CDR3 is TGTGCCAGCACCCGTAGCGGGGGGCCTTCCCGCGAGCAGTACTTC. This gives the protein CASTRSGGPSREQYF.

The DNA of the CDR3 is TGTGCCAGCAGTGAAAGGGACGGTAGGGGCAATCAGCCCCAGCATTTT. This gives the protein CASSERDGRGNQPQHF. The chain uses TRBV2 and TRBJ1-5, with a weak D call TRBD1 (5 bases). Trimming shortened V by 2 bases and J by 2 bases, and 13 bases separated the two germline ends. The germline CDR1 and CDR2 sequences are SNHLY and FYNNEI. The CDR3 length is 16 residues.

The V call is TRBV5-1, the J call TRBJ2-1, with D possibly being TRBD2 (6 bases). The germline V and J ends were trimmed by 0 bases and 7 bases, with 20 bases remaining between them. Germline lookup yields CDR1 SGHRS and CDR2 YFSETQ. The length of the CDR3 is 17 residues. The CDR3 DNA reads TGCGCCAGCAGCTTGGTCGGGAGTGTCGGAACGAGTAATGAGCAGTTCTTC. Translated: CASSLVGSVGTSNEQFF. The full variable domain, rest sourced from reference TRBV5-1 and TRBJ2-1, is KAGVTQTPRYLIKTRGQQVTLSCSPISGHRSVSWYQQTPGQGLQFLFEYFSETQRNKGNFPGRFSGRQFSNSRSEMNVSTLELGDSALYLCASSLVGSVGTSNEQFFGPGTRLTVL.

The chain carries TRBV27 and TRBJ1-6, with a possible D match to TRBD1 (5 bases). Trimming removed 7 bases from V and 8 bases from J, with 27 bases in between. The CDR3 is 18 residues long. Germline CDR1 and CDR2: MNHEY and SMNVEV (reference sequence). Here the CDR3 reads CASTSTGFDSSKDSPLHF. CDR3 DNA: TGTGCCAGCACCTCCACGGGGTTCGACAGCAGCAAGGATTCACCCCTCCACTTT.

The CDR3 spells CASSPIGGRTVRGYTF. The CDR3 DNA reads as TGTGCCAGCAGCCCAATAGGGGGAAGGACGGTGCGAGGCTACACCTTC. V and J are TRBV13 and TRBJ1-2; possible D gene TRBD1, 6 bases. V dropped 5 bases and J dropped 8 bases, with 24 bases sitting between them. The CDR3 length is 16 residues. Germline-derived CDR1 and CDR2 are PRHDT and FYEKMQ (reference sequence).

This chain joins TRBV28 and TRBJ2-3; TRBD1 or TRBD2 may be the D gene (5 bases each). Deletions cut 2 bases from V and 3 bases from J, with 12 bases between. CDR1 is MDHEN and CDR2 is SYDVKM in the germline V gene. The CDR3 length is 15 residues. In DNA, the CDR3 is TGTGCCAGCAGTTTAGGGGGTGGGGAGACAGATACGCAGTATTTT. Translating gives CASSLGGGETDTQYF.

The V gene is TRBV27, the J gene TRBJ2-7; TRBD2 matches at 11 bases. This CDR3 is 15 amino acids long. Per the germline V gene, CDR1 is MNHEY and CDR2 is SMNVEV (reference sequence). Trimming at V came to 6 bases and at J to 0 bases, leaving 4 bases not matched to a gene. The CDR3 sequence: CASRPGTSGSYEQYF. CDR3 sequence (DNA): TGTGCCAGCAGGCCCGGGACTAGCGGCTCCTACGAGCAGTACTTC.

The chain recombines TRBV6-5 with TRBJ1-2, with D hard to call. The CDR3 is made up of 13 amino acids. The ends were cut back, 6 bases at V and 0 bases at J, with 8 bases in the middle. CDR1 MNHEY and CDR2 SVGAGI come from the germline V gene. The DNA of the CDR3 is TGTGCCAGCAGCCCCCAGACTAACTATGGCTACACCTTC. It yields the protein CASSPQTNYGYTF.

This chain links TRBV10-3 with TRBJ2-7; the D is unclear. Per the germline V gene, CDR1 is ENHRY and CDR2 is SYGVKD. The CDR3 spans 12 residues. Between the trimmed V and J ends, which lost 4 bases and 3 bases, there was a span of 7 bases. CDR3 in amino acids: CAISGGLYEQYF. The DNA for the CDR3 is TGTGCCATCAGTGGTGGCCTCTACGAGCAGTACTTC.

This sequence joins TRBV18 and TRBJ2-1; D remains unclear. Trimming left V 8 bases short and J 5 bases short, with 13 bases between. The length of the CDR3 is 13 residues. Looked up from germline, CDR1 is KGHSH and CDR2 is LQKENI. The CDR3 bases are TGTGCCAGCAAAATTGGTAGCAACAATGAGCAGTTCTTC. Its protein product is CASKIGSNNEQFF.

The chain recombines TRBV19 with TRBJ1-2, with unresolved D. Germline lookup yields CDR1 LNHDA and CDR2 SQIVND (reference sequence). Trimming stripped 3 bases from V and 13 bases from J, with 12 bases between. The CDR3 runs to 11 residues. This CDR3 reads CASSIGVLSTF. The CDR3 DNA reads as TGTGCCAGTAGTATTGGGGTCTTGTCCACCTTC. Combining the CDR3 with reference TRBV19 and TRBJ1-2 gives the whole variable domain DGGITQSPKYLFRKEGQNVTLSCEQNLNHDAMYWYRQDPGQGLRLIYYSQIVNDFQKGDIAEGYSVSREKKESFPLTVTSAQKNPTAFYLCASSIGVLSTFGSGTRLTVV.

The chain has TRBV11-2 and TRBJ2-7; possibly TRBD1 for D (7 bases). Looked up from germline, CDR1 is SGHAT and CDR2 is FQNNGV. This CDR3 spans 14 amino acids. Trimming removed 2 bases at V and 4 bases at J, with 12 bases between. CDR3 bases: TGTGCCAGCAGCTTACAGGGGGGCTCATACGAGCAGTACTTC. Its translation: CASSLQGGSYEQYF.

This clone was found once. This chain joins TRBV7-8 and TRBJ1-1; D remains unclear. This CDR3 region has 13 residues. From germline, CDR1 is SGHVS and CDR2 FQNEAQ. With 2 bases removed from V and 5 bases from J, the gap between germline ends came to 9 bases. The CDR3 DNA reads TGTGCCAGCAGCTTATCGGGTTGGACTGAAGCTTTCTTT. Protein: CASSLSGWTEAFF.

The rearrangement links TRBV15 to TRBJ2-3; TRBD2 aligns across 7 bases. Germline CDR1 is LNHNV and CDR2 is YYDKDF (reference sequence). Trimming at V came to 0 bases and at J to 1 base, leaving 4 bases not matched to a gene. The CDR3 contains 16 residues. Here the CDR3 reads CATSRDNAGGTDTQYF. The CDR3 bases are TGTGCCACCAGCAGAGATAACGCGGGGGGCACAGATACGCAGTATTTT.

The J gene is TRBJ1-6, the V gene TRBV5-1; TRBD1 might be the D (5 bases). V lost 2 bases and J lost 5, with 8 bases in between. The CDR3 consists of 14 residues. Germline CDR1 is SGHRS and CDR2 is YFSETQ. In DNA form, the CDR3 reads TGCGCCAGCAGCTTAGAGGGGAATAATTCACCCCTCCACTTT. Residues: CASSLEGNNSPLHF.

The CDR3 coding sequence is TGCGCCAGCAGCCCGTGGGCTGGGACCAAAAACATTCAGTACTTC. Protein product: CASSPWAGTKNIQYF. The rearrangement joins TRBV4-1 to TRBJ2-4; the D is unclear. The CDR3 spans 15 residues. Trimming left V 4 bases short and J 2 bases short, with 12 bases between. CDR1 and CDR2 (germline): MGHRA, YSYEKL.

The chain has TRBV6-1 and TRBJ1-1; 8 bases fit TRBD1. CDR1 and CDR2 (germline): MNHNS, SASEGT. The length of the CDR3 is 14 residues. CDR3 nucleotides: TGTGCGACAAGACAGGGGCCAATGAACACTGAAGCTTTCTTT. This encodes CATRQGPMNTEAFF.

The chain couples TRBV6-5 to TRBJ2-7, with D uncertain. CDR1 and CDR2 from the germline V gene are MNHEY and SVGAGI. The CDR3 covers 13 residues. The V end was cut by 6 bases, the J end by 10 bases, with 19 bases between. The CDR3: CASSLYGLQDQYF. The CDR3 coding sequence is TGTGCCAGCAGCCTATACGGTTTGCAGGATCAGTACTTC.

The chain carries TRBV2 and TRBJ1-4; possibly TRBD1 for D (5 bases). In germline, CDR1 is SNHLY, CDR2 FYNNEI. Deletions cut 7 bases from V and 8 bases from J, with 14 bases between. The CDR3 sequence is 13 residues long. The CDR3 coding sequence is TGTGCCAGCAAGGGTGGGACCGTGGAAAAACTGTTTTTT. Amino acids: CASKGGTVEKLFF.

V gene TRBV14 combines with J gene TRBJ2-1, with D tentatively TRBD1 (5 bases). Germline V gene lookup returns CDR1 SGHDN and CDR2 FVKESK. The CDR3 is made up of 14 amino acids. Trimming pared 6 bases from V and 8 bases from J, leaving 17 bases between. This chain's CDR3 is CASSDDRGIYEQFF. In DNA form, the CDR3 reads TGTGCCAGCAGTGATGACAGAGGTATCTATGAGCAGTTCTTC.

The chain recombines TRBV5-1 with TRBJ1-5; perhaps TRBD1 as D (6 bases). This CDR3 is built from 13 residues. Germline V gene sequence: CDR1 SGHRS, CDR2 YFSETQ. V lost 3 bases and J lost 4, with 8 bases in between. CDR3 sequence reads: CASSSDRNQPQHF. The CDR3 nucleotides are TGCGCCAGCAGCTCGGACAGAAATCAGCCCCAGCATTTT.

The chain is built from TRBV7-7 and TRBJ1-5; no clear D. V was cut by 1 base and J by 8 bases, with 15 bases left in between. The germline gives CDR1 SSHAT, CDR2 FNYEAQ (reference sequence). CDR3 length equals 15 residues. CDR3 residues: CASSLDEVSLKPQHF. The CDR3 DNA reads as TGTGCCAGCAGCTTAGATGAGGTCAGTTTGAAGCCCCAGCATTTT. Full variable domain (outside the CDR3, taken from reference TRBV7-7 and TRBJ1-5): GAGVSQSPRYKVTKRGQDVTLRCDPISSHATLYWYQQALGQGPEFLTYFNYEAQPDKSGLPSDRFSAERPEGSISTLTIQRTEQRDSAMYRCASSLDEVSLKPQHFGDGTRLSIL.

The chain couples TRBV27 to TRBJ2-2, with D unclear. CDR3 length: 13 residues. Looked up from germline, CDR1 is MNHEY and CDR2 is SMNVEV (reference sequence). Between the trimmed V and J ends, which lost 8 bases and 4 bases, there was a span of 11 bases. The CDR3 nucleotides are TGTGCCAGCTCGGGTGAATTCACCGGGGAGCTGTTTTTT. Amino acid sequence: CASSGEFTGELFF.